This TCR beta chain was profiled in a study of T cell changes during pregnancy in multiple sclerosis. CDR1 is MNHEY, CDR2 SMNVEV, per germline (reference sequence). This CDR3 is built from 15 residues. V was clipped by 5 bases and J by 8 bases, with 19 bases between them. The repertoire was sequenced with immunoSEQ multiplex PCR; TCRdb's copy has only in-frame clones and lacks some. The top ten clones hold over 4% of a sample with approximately 40,000 clones, about 90% of them seen once. This receptor was obtained from a female donor in good health, enrolled as a control in a pregnancy study. This specimen consisted of peripheral blood, obtained in the first trimester of pregnancy. The genes are TRBV27 and TRBJ2-4; the D gene is possibly TRBD2 (6 bases). In DNA form, the CDR3 reads TGTGCCAGCAGTCCTGGGACTCCCCTGTCGGACATTCAGTACTTC. It codes for CASSPGTPLSDIQYF.